These T cell receptor beta chains were read from a single sample in a study of blood T cell repertoires in COVID-19. Sequenced by immunoSEQ multiplex PCR; TCRdb stores in-frame clones only, minus some. The sample records roughly 160,000 clones, under 90% being singletons. The specimen sequenced was PBMCs or T cells enriched from blood (not recorded which). Receptor source: a man aged 55 to 70 who had recovered from COVID-19. Each CDR3 is given with its conserved first and last residue. The D gene is left open where the match is weak. Clone size is shown for a subset of rows, as once, few, many or a class of expanded clone.

>TRBV7-8|NA|NA|TRBJ2-5
TGTGCCAGCAGCTTAGCTGGACATTACCAAGAGACCCAGTACTTC
CASSLAGHYQETQYF
>TRBV6-5|NA|NA|TRBJ1-1
TGTGCCAGCAGTTTTACCGGGACAACCACTGAAGCTTTCTTT
CASSFTGTTTEAFF
>TRBV5-8|NA|TRBD1|TRBJ2-3
TGTGCCAGCAGCTTCCGACAGGGTAGAACAGATACGCAGTATTTT
CASSFRQGRTDTQYF
>TRBV10-3|NA|NA|TRBJ2-7
TGTGCCATCCGGGCAGGGGGGCCCTACGAGCAGTACTTC
CAIRAGGPYEQYF
>TRBV28|once|NA|TRBJ2-7
TGTGCCAGCAGTTTCGGGGGGCCATACGAGCAGTACTTC
CASSFGGPYEQYF
>TRBV12-3/TRBV12-4|NA|NA|TRBJ2-5
TGTGCCAGCAGTTCCGTAGAGACCCAGTACTTC
CASSSVETQYF
>TRBV19|NA|NA|TRBJ2-7
TGTGCCAGTAGCCTATCCCTCAGGGTCTCTCGCACCTACGAGCAGTACTTC
CASSLSLRVSRTYEQYF
>TRBV5-4|NA|NA|TRBJ1-2
TGTGCCAGCTACACAAGGGGCGGGGGGTATGGCTACACCTTC
CASYTRGGGYGYTF
>TRBV20-1|NA|TRBD1|TRBJ1-5
TGCAGTGCTAGTGGAGGGGGCGGGGAAGGGCAGCCCCAGCATTTT
CSASGGGGEGQPQHF
>TRBV6-5|NA|NA|TRBJ1-1
TGTGCCAGCAGGGCCGGGACAACGGTGAACACTGAAGCTTTCTTT
CASRAGTTVNTEAFF
>TRBV2|NA|NA|TRBJ1-2
TGTGCCAGCAGGCGCAGTGCCAGGGGAAACTCGTGGAATGGCTACACCTTC
CASRRSARGNSWNGYTF
>TRBV10-3|NA|NA|TRBJ2-6
TGTGCCATCAGCCTGGACAGAGTGACTGGGGCCAACGTCCTGACTTTC
CAISLDRVTGANVLTF
>TRBV7-6|NA|TRBD2|TRBJ2-1
TGTGCCAGCAGCTTAGCGGGCGGGACTAGCGGGAGATGGGTCTACAATGAGCAGTTCTTC
CASSLAGGTSGRWVYNEQFF
>TRBV27|NA|TRBD1|TRBJ1-2
TGTGCCAGCAGTTTCCGAAGCGGGACAGGGGGCGAAGTCTATGGCTACACCTTC
CASSFRSGTGGEVYGYTF
>TRBV7-2|NA|TRBD1|TRBJ1-2
TGTGCCAGCAGCTTAGAGGACAGGTTCTATGGCTACACCTTC
CASSLEDRFYGYTF